The subject of this entry is one TCR beta chain. Its antigen is not known. cDNA serving as the sequencing template came from extracted, reverse transcribed RNA. The method was immunoSEQ multiplex PCR; TCRdb's version includes in-frame clones alone and lacks a portion of them. The table records roughly 110,000 clones, around 84% of them present only once. The data derive from a study of CD8+ T cells in alopecia areata. Study-wide findings and caveats: With just one nonresponder, it is still uncertain whether baseline CD8+ expansion relates to response.

Germline CDR1 reads LNHDA; CDR2 reads SQIVND (reference sequence). V was cut by 7 bases and J by 1 base, with 16 bases left in between. This CDR3 region has 15 residues. The treatment: oral pan-JAK inhibitor, 5-10 mg twice daily. Sampling of alopecia areata patients yielded lesional scalp punch biopsies as well as peripheral blood. This receptor was obtained from a human donor with alopecia areata. This specimen was CD8+ T cells sorted from blood, taken at week 24, from a patient treated with tofacitinib. The V call is TRBV19, the J call TRBJ2-5; D is uncertain. CDR3 residues: CASTRHGSFQETQYF. The CDR3 region has the DNA TGTGCCAGTACCCGACACGGAAGCTTCCAAGAGACCCAGTACTTC. The whole variable domain, remainder taken from reference TRBV19 and TRBJ2-5, is DGGITQSPKYLFRKEGQNVTLSCEQNLNHDAMYWYRQDPGQGLRLIYYSQIVNDFQKGDIAEGYSVSREKKESFPLTVTSAQKNPTAFYLCASTRHGSFQETQYFGPGTRLLVL.